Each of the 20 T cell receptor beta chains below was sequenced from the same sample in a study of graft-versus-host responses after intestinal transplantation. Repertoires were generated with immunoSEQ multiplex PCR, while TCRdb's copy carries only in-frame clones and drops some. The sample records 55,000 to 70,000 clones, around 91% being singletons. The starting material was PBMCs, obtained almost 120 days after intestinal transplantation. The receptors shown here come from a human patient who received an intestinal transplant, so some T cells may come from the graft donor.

DNA for the CDR3: TGCGCCAGCAGGGCCGGGGTGGCGGAAAACACCGGGGAGCTGTTTTTT. This encodes CASRAGVAENTGELFF. The chain links TRBV4-1 to TRBJ2-2; possible D gene TRBD2, 5 bases. CDR3 length: 16 amino acids. Looked up from germline, CDR1 is MGHRA and CDR2 is YSYEKL. V was clipped by 6 bases and J by 2 bases, with 16 bases between them.

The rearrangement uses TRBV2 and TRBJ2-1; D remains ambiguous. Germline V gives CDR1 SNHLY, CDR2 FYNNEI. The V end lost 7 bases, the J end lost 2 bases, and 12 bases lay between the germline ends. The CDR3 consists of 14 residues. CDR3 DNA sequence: TGTGCCAGCAACTCAGCAAAACCCTACAATGAGCAGTTCTTC. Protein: CASNSAKPYNEQFF.

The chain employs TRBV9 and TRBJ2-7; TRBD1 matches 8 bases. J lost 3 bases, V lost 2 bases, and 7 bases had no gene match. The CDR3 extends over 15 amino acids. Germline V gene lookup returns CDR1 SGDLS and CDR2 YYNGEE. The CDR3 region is CASSVADRGVYEQYF. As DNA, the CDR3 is TGTGCCAGCAGCGTTGCCGACAGGGGTGTCTACGAGCAGTACTTC.

Here the CDR3 reads CASSLGQGNEKLFF. The CDR3 nucleotides are TGTGCCAGCAGCCTGGGACAGGGGAACGAAAAACTGTTTTTT. The V gene is TRBV7-9, the J gene TRBJ1-4; 10 bases match TRBD1. The CDR3 is 14 amino acids. Germline CDR1 and CDR2: SEHNR and FQNEAQ (reference sequence). V was clipped by 5 bases and J by 8 bases; unmatched bases: 5.

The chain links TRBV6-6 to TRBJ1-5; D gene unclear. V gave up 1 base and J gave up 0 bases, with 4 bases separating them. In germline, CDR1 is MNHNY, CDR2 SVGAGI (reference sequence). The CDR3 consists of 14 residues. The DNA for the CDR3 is TGTGCCAGCAGTTACTTCAATAGCAATCAGCCCCAGCATTTT. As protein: CASSYFNSNQPQHF.

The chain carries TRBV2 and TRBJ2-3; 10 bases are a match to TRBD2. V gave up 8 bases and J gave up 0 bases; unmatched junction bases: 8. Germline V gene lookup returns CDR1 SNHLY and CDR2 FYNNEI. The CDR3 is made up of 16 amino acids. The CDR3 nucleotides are TGTGCCAGCCCCGCTAGCGGGGGAACTAGCACAGATACGCAGTATTTT. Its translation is CASPASGGTSTDTQYF.

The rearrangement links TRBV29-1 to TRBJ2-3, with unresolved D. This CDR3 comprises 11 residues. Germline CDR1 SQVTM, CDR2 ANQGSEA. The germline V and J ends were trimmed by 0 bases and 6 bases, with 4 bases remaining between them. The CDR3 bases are TGCAGCGTTGAAGATCGCGATACGCAGTATTTT. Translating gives CSVEDRDTQYF.

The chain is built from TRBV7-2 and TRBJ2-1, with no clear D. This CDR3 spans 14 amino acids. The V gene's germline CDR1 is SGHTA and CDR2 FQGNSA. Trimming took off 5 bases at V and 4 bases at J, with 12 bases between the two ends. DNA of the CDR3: TGTGCCAGCAGCCGTTTCGGCCTTTACAATGAGCAGTTCTTC. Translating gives CASSRFGLYNEQFF.

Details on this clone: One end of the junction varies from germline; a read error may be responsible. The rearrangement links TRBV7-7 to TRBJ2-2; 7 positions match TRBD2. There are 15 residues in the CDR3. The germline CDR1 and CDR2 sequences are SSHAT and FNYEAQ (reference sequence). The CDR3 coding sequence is TGTGCTAGCAGCTTACGACTAGCTAACACCGGGGAGCTGTTTTTT. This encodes CASSLRLANTGELFF.

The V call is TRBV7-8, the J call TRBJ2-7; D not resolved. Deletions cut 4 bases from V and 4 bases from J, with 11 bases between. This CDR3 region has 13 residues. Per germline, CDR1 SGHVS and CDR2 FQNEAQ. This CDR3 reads CASSSADWYEQYF. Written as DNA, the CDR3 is TGTGCCAGCAGCTCTGCGGATTGGTACGAGCAGTACTTC. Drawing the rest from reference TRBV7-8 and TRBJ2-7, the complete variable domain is GAGVSQSPRYKVAKRGQDVALRCDPISGHVSLFWYQQALGQGPEFLTYFQNEAQLDKSGLPSDRFFAERPEGSVSTLKIQRTQQEDSAVYLCASSSADWYEQYFGPGTRLTVT.

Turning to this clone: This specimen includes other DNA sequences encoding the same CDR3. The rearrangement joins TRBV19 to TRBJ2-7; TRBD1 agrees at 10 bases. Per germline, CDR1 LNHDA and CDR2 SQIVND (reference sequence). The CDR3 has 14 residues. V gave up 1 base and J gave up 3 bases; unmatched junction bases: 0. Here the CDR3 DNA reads TGTGCCAGTAGTATAGGGACAGGGGGCTACGAGCAGTACTTC. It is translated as CASSIGTGGYEQYF.

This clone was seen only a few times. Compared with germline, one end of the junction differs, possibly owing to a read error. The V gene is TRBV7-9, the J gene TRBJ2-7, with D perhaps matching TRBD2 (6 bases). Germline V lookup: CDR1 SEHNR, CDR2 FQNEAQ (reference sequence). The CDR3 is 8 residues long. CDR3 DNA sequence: TGCCTGAGGAGGGTGGGGTACTTC. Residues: CLRRVGYF.

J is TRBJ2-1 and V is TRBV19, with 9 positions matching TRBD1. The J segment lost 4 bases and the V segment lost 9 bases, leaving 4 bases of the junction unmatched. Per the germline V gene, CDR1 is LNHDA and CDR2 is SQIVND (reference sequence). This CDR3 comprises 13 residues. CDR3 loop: CASGQGWYNEQFF. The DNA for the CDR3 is TGTGCCAGCGGACAGGGGTGGTACAATGAGCAGTTCTTC.

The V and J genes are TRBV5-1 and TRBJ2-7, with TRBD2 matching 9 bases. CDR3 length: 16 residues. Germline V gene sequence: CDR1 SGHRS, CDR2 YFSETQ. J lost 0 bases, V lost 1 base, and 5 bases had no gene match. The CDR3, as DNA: TGCGCCAGCAGCTTGATTCCGGGACTAGCCTCCTACGAGCAGTACTTC. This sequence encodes CASSLIPGLASYEQYF.

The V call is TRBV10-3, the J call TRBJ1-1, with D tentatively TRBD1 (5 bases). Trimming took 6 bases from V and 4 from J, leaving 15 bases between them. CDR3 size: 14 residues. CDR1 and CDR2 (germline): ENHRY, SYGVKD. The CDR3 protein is CAISGTARGTEAFF. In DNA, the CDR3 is TGTGCCATCAGCGGGACGGCTCGAGGCACTGAAGCTTTCTTT.

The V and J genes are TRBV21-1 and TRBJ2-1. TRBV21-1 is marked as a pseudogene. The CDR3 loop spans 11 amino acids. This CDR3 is CASSKGNEQFF. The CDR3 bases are TGTGCCAGCAGCAAGGGGAATGAGCAGTTCTTC.

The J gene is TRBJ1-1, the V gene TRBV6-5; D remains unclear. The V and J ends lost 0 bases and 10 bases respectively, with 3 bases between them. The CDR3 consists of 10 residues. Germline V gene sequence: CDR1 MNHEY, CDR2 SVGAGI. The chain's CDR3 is CASSYSPAFF. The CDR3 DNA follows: TGTGCCAGCAGTTACTCGCCAGCTTTCTTT.

The CDR3 DNA reads TGTGCCAGCAGTTCAACAGGGGGGGACTCCTACGAGCAGTACTTC. Amino acids: CASSSTGGDSYEQYF. V gene TRBV6-6 combines with J gene TRBJ2-5; D is possibly TRBD1 (8 bases). The DNA end lines up better with TRBJ2-7; the J call may be wrong. CDR1 is MNHNY, CDR2 SVGAGI, per germline (reference sequence). This CDR3 contains 15 residues.

CDR3 DNA sequence: TGTGCCAGCAGCCGCTTAGGTCACCCCGGGACAGGGAGAAGGGAGCAGTACTTC. This translates into CASSRLGHPGTGRREQYF. V gene TRBV7-2 combines with J gene TRBJ2-7, with TRBD1 matching 9 bases. The CDR3 is 18 amino acids. V lost 5 bases and J lost 7; bases outside the gene matches: 21. CDR1 is SGHTA, CDR2 FQGNSA, per germline.

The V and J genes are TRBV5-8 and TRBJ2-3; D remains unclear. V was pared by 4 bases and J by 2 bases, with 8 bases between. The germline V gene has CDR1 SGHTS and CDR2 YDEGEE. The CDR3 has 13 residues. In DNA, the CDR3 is TGTGCCAGCAGCGGTGACTCCACAGATACGCAGTATTTT. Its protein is CASSGDSTDTQYF.